Given below is one T cell receptor (beta chain) in context. Its antigen is as yet unknown. The junction shows a germline mismatch at one end, possibly a read error. Indicated time point: pre-sensitization, week 0. Stated treatment: therapeutic diphenylcyclopropenone sensitization with weekly scalp DPC. Someone pulled total RNA out of unfractionated whole blood. The data derive from a study of human T cells and chemical hapten exposure. General observations from the study: After DPC sensitization, TCRs above 1 in 1000 frequency showed no change.

TCRdb re-derived calls from the RACE reads in MiXCR, one entry per CDR3 protein. The sample includes 56,000 or so distinct CDR3 sequences, approximately 9.7% of them seen just once. Per germline, CDR1 LGHDT and CDR2 YNNKEL (reference sequence). This CDR3 has 9 amino acids. The chain recombines TRBV3-1 with TRBJ2-7, with D hard to call. This clonotype was obtained from a woman under 40 with alopecia areata. Some clones in this sample may be carry-over from other donors' samples. The sequences come from whole blood, collected in connection with sensitization to the hapten diphenylcyclopropenone (DPC). The CDR3: CASSQLQEF. For the CDR3, the DNA is TGTGCCAGCAGCCAGCTACAAGAATTC.